A selection of T cell receptor beta chains follows, all from one sample in a study of blood T cell repertoires in COVID-19. Only in-frame clones appear in the TCRdb table, and some are missing; sequencing was by immunoSEQ multiplex PCR. Here the sample spans 70,000 to 95,000 clones, roughly 82% being singletons. Sequenced sample: peripheral blood. The receptors here all came from a human donor in a cohort sampled during active COVID-19. CDR3s include the opening cysteine and the closing phenylalanine or tryptophan.

v_gene: TRBV5-1; j_gene: TRBJ2-7; len: 15; CDR3aa: CASSLGPGTQYEQYF
v_gene: TRBV19; j_gene: TRBJ2-3; len: 15; CDR3aa: CASSIIGTGPDTQYF
v_gene: TRBV2; j_gene: TRBJ1-2; len: 15; CDR3aa: CASSEKEGQVYGYTF
v_gene: TRBV4-3; j_gene: TRBJ1-3; len: 17; CDR3aa: CASSQDAGSVFGNTIYF
v_gene: TRBV5-1; j_gene: TRBJ2-2; len: 16; CDR3aa: CASSALLDLNTGELFF
v_gene: TRBV28; j_gene: TRBJ2-3; len: 15; CDR3aa: CASSLYGYPTDTQYF
v_gene: TRBV15; j_gene: TRBJ1-2; len: 16; CDR3aa: CATSRGADRVLYGYTF
v_gene: TRBV11-2; j_gene: TRBJ2-2; len: 19; CDR3aa: CASTFEGTYQRGRVGELFF
v_gene: TRBV9; j_gene: TRBJ1-1; len: 14; CDR3aa: CASSVAAADTEAFF
v_gene: TRBV7-2; j_gene: TRBJ2-3; len: 13; CDR3aa: CASSLYGGDTQYF
v_gene: TRBV2; j_gene: TRBJ2-5; len: 13; CDR3aa: CASMGGSQETQYF
v_gene: TRBV7-2; j_gene: TRBJ2-7; len: 15; CDR3aa: CASSLSSGRAGEQYF
v_gene: TRBV18; j_gene: TRBJ2-3; len: 15; CDR3aa: CASSPPSGRTDTQYF
v_gene: TRBV6-6; j_gene: TRBJ2-7; len: 13; CDR3aa: CASSAGTAYEQYF
v_gene: TRBV7-9; j_gene: TRBJ2-7; len: 15; CDR3aa: CASSLSTGWGGEQYF
v_gene: TRBV6-6; j_gene: TRBJ2-2; len: 14; CDR3aa: CASRERANTGELFF
v_gene: TRBV10-3; j_gene: TRBJ2-2; len: 14; CDR3aa: CAISKGVDTGELFF
v_gene: TRBV28; j_gene: TRBJ1-5; len: 15; CDR3aa: CASRLQGTSNQPQHF
v_gene: TRBV3-1/TRBV3-2; j_gene: TRBJ1-1; len: 12; CDR3aa: CASSQSAREAFF